This T cell receptor (beta chain) was identified in a study of post-analysis software for immune sequencing data (dated by TCRdb to the mid-2010s). Notes on the research overall: The recorded disease courses included relapsing-remitting, secondary progressive and progressive-relapsing multiple sclerosis, and some patients had no subtype annotation. The patient repertoires were set against under 12 previously published healthy control repertoires from donors whose ages ranged from roughly 6 to 25 years. A subset of samples was prepared in parallel using single-end sample barcoding, then pooled and co-amplified after Illumina adapter ligation.

About this clonotype itself: Its antigen remains unidentified. No base quality values were provided; no much bigger clone lies one nucleotide off.

Reading the germline V gene gives CDR1 SGHRS and CDR2 YFSETQ. The CDR3 spans 15 residues, from the cysteine through the phenylalanine. CDR3 DNA only is kept here, 45 bases in frame from base 1. Here V drops 0 bases and J drops 5 bases, and the junction holds 5 bases not matched to any gene. The library was made by PCR. The listed sequencing device is Illumina HiSeq 2500. To reduce PCR and sequencing biases, unique molecular identifiers were incorporated into the TCR beta cDNA libraries. About 500,000 cDNA molecules were obtained for every 1 to 10 million input T cells, so each molecule roughly corresponded to one T cell. The same protocol used for the earlier healthy control dataset was applied to prepare and sequence the patient libraries. Samples belonging to the same batch were prepared together, multiplexed and sequenced on a shared HiSeq lane. In the original analysis: Raw barcoded reads were processed with MIGEC, and single-read molecular identifier groups were discarded before consensus assembly and CDR3 extraction. Clonotype tables were post-analysed with VDJtools, normalizing diversity by down-sampling all datasets to the smallest sample size. To correct batch-related cross-sample contamination, repertoire overlap clustering matched CDR3 amino acid sequences but not nucleotide sequences. TCRdb took the public reads, trimmed them with fastp at Q25, ran MiXCR for clone calling and kept in-frame beta chains. Every distinct CDR3 protein forms one entry, paired with its most common genes and DNA. These V and J calls are TCRdb output, not the study's own analysis. This sample is represented by hundreds of thousands of distinct CDR3 sequences; under 55% of them were singletons. The ten largest clones capture 9.5% to 13% of the sample.

TCR beta repertoires were profiled from peripheral blood of roughly 13 young patients with multiple sclerosis to demonstrate the VDJtools post-analysis software. The multiple sclerosis patients were children and adolescents between roughly 6 and 16 years of age. Overall results and qualifications from the work: The control group was slightly older than the multiple sclerosis patient group. Multiple sclerosis patients had significantly lower normalized Chao1 diversity than controls, a result that suggests substantial peripheral T-cell clonal expansion. Significantly higher frequencies in patients than in controls were found for roughly 5 TRBV segments, including TRBV5-6, TRBV5-1 and TRBV20-1. Strong co-clustering of samples prepared in the same batch was shown by direct clustering with F measure, prompting a batch-effect correction.

The sequence links TRBV5-1 to TRBJ2-7; 10 middle bases align to TRBD2. The origin of this receptor is a girl under 18 with multiple sclerosis. Specimen: blood. This receptor has the CDR3 CASSLAPSGSHEQYF. The nucleotide sequence is TGCGCCAGCAGCTTGGCCCCTAGCGGGAGCCACGAGCAGTACTTC.